The 5 T cell receptor beta chains in this list originate from one sample, sequenced in a study of blood T cell repertoires in COVID-19. Generated by immunoSEQ multiplex PCR, the TCRdb table keeps only in-frame clones and is missing some. The table shows about 140,000 clones, with roughly 85% occurring only once. The sequencing sample was made of peripheral blood. All receptors come from a man aged 55 to 70 with acute or convalescent COVID-19.

The J gene is TRBJ1-1, the V gene TRBV30; the match to TRBD1 covers 8 bases. CDR3 length: 14 amino acids. Germline trimming cut 4 bases from V and 0 bases from J; bases unmatched to any gene: 4. Germline CDR1 is GTSNPN and CDR2 is SVGIG (reference sequence). CDR3 DNA: TGTGCCTGGACCGTGACAGGGGTGAACACTGAAGCTTTCTTT. Its protein product is CAWTVTGVNTEAFF.

The CDR3 nucleotides read TGTGCCAGCACTGTACCCCGAGGACAGGGTCCTTACTATGGCTACACCTTC. Amino acids: CASTVPRGQGPYYGYTF. V is TRBV28 and J is TRBJ1-2; 8 bases fit TRBD1. The CDR3 has 17 amino acids. Trimming took 7 bases from V and 3 from J; bases not matched to a gene: 16. Germline assignment: CDR1 MDHEN and CDR2 SYDVKM.

The chain joins TRBV6-2 or TRBV6-3 to TRBJ2-7, with D tentatively TRBD1 (6 bases). The CDR3 extends over 14 amino acids. Per germline, CDR1 MNHEY and CDR2 SVGEGT. Deletions cut 2 bases from V and 5 bases from J, with 13 bases between. CDR3 in amino acids: CASSYARGSNEQYF. The CDR3, as DNA: TGTGCCAGCAGTTACGCTAGGGGGAGCAACGAGCAGTACTTC.

This clone showed up just a few times. The J gene is TRBJ1-1, the V gene TRBV28, with 10 bases that match TRBD1. The CDR3 runs 13 residues. Trimming removed 6 bases from V and 11 bases from J; junction bases left unmatched: 9. Germline V lookup: CDR1 MDHEN, CDR2 SYDVKM. CDR3 coding DNA: TGTGCCAGCAGGACAGGGGGCCTATCTGGGGCTTTCTTT. Translating gives CASRTGGLSGAFF.

The chain couples TRBV6-5 to TRBJ2-7, with D perhaps TRBD1 (6 bases). The V gene's germline CDR1 is MNHEY and CDR2 SVGAGI. The CDR3 totals 13 residues. The V end was cut by 7 bases, the J end by 2 bases, with 12 bases between. CDR3 in amino acids: CASKRDTAYEQYF. The DNA for the CDR3 is TGTGCCAGCAAGAGGGACACAGCCTACGAGCAGTACTTC.